This paragraph reports one T cell receptor (beta chain). Its antigen is undetermined. Germline and junction disagree at one end, which may indicate a read error. This entry belongs to a study of tumor and adjacent non-tumor tissue in lung cancer. Germline values: CDR1 MNHNS, CDR2 SASEGT. There are 16 residues in the CDR3. The library came from three nested PCR rounds adapted from ARM-PCR protocols. Each CDR3 protein is one row after TCRdb ran MiXCR on the multiplex PCR reads. The sample records about 110,000 distinct CDR3 sequences, 75% to 90% being singletons. No cell sorting was done before RNA was extracted from the tissue. Study-level points and caveats: Tumor TCR diversity, when higher, was linked to shorter survival.

This receptor was taken from a man aged 70-80 years with non-small cell lung cancer. The sequencing input was lung tumor tissue. The chain uses TRBV6-1 and TRBJ2-3, with TRBD2 matching over 13 bases. CDR3 sequence (DNA): TGCGCCAGCAGAGACCGACTAGCGGGGGGACCGGATACGCAGTATTTT. Its translation is CASRDRLAGGPDTQYF.